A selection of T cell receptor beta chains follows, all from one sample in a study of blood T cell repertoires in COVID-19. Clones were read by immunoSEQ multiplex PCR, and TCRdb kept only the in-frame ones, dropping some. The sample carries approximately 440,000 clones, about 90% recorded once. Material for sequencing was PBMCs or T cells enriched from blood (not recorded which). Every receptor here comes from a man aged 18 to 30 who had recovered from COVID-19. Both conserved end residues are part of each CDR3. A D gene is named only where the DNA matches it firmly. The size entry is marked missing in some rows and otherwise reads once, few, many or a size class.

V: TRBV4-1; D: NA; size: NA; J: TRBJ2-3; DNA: TGCGCCAGCAGCCAAGAATACTCCGTAAATACGCAGTATTTT; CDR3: CASSQEYSVNTQYF
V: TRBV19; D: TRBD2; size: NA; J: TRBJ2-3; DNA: TGTGCCAGTAGTATCCTAGCGGGCACAGATACGCAGTATTTT; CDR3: CASSILAGTDTQYF
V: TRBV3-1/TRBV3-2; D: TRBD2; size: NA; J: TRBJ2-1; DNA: TGTGCCAGCAGCCAGGATATAAGCGGGAGACAGTTCTTC; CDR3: CASSQDISGRQFF
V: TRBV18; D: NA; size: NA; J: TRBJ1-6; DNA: TGTGCCAGCTCAGACACAGGGACCTCACCCCTCCACTTT; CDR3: CASSDTGTSPLHF
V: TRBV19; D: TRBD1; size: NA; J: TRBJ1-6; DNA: TGTGCCAGTAGTTTACGGACAGGGGGGACACGGTCACCCCTCCACTTT; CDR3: CASSLRTGGTRSPLHF
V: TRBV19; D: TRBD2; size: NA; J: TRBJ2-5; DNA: TGTGCCAGTTCGGGACTAGCGGGAGTAGGTGGAAAAGAGACCCAGTACTTC; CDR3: CASSGLAGVGGKETQYF
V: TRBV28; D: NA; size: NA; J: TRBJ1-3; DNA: TGTGCCAGCAGTTTATGGAGAGGCTCTGGAAACACCATATATTTT; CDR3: CASSLWRGSGNTIYF
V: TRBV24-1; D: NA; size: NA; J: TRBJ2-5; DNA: TGTGCCACCAGTGACCCCTCCGGGAGTTTTGAGACCCAGTACTTC; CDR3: CATSDPSGSFETQYF
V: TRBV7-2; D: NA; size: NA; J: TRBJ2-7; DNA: TGTGCCAGCAGCTTACGACAGCCCTACGAGCAGTACTTC; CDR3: CASSLRQPYEQYF
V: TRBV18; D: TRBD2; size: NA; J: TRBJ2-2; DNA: TGTGCCAGCTCACCCGAGATAGCGGGCACCGGGGAGCTGTTTTTT; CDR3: CASSPEIAGTGELFF
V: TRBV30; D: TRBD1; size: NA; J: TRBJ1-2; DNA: TGTGCCTGGAGTGCTTCGACAGGGCCCTATGGCTACACCTTC; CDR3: CAWSASTGPYGYTF
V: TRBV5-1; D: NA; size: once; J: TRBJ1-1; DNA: TGCGCCAGCAGCTTGACAGCGAACACTGAAGCTTTCTTT; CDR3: CASSLTANTEAFF
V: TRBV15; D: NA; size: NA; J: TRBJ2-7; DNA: TGTGCCACCAGCAACCTTCGTTTCGTCGGGAACGAGCAGTACTTC; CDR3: CATSNLRFVGNEQYF
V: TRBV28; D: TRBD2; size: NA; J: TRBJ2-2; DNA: TGTGCCAGCGCGCTAGCGGGGTCCGGGGAGCTGTTTTTT; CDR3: CASALAGSGELFF
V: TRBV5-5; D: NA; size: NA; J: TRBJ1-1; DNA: TGTGCCAGCAGCTTGTATGCAGGGCGGAACACTGAAGCTTTCTTT; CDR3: CASSLYAGRNTEAFF
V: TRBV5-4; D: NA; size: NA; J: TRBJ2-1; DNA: TGTGCCAGCAGCTTGGAGGGGCCAGGGGGGACTCTGGACAATGAGCAGTTCTTC; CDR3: CASSLEGPGGTLDNEQFF
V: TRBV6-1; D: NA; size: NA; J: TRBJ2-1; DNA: TGTGCCAGCAGTGAAAGGGGATACTCCTACAATGAGCAGTTCTTC; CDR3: CASSERGYSYNEQFF
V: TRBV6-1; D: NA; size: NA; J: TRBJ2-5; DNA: TGTGCCAGCAGTGAAAGTATGGGGGGCCAAGAGACCCAGTACTTC; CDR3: CASSESMGGQETQYF
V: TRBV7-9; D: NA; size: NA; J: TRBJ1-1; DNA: TGTGCCAGCAGCTTACTTTTCGGGGAGGTAGAAACTGAAGCTTTCTTT; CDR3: CASSLLFGEVETEAFF
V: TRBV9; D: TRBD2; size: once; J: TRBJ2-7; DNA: TGTGCCAGCAGCGTAGCGGGAGGAGGTTACGAGCAGTACTTC; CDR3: CASSVAGGGYEQYF
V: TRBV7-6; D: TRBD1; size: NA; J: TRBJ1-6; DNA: TGTGCCAGCAGCTTACGAGGGGGCAATAATTCACCCCTCCACTTT; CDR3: CASSLRGGNNSPLHF
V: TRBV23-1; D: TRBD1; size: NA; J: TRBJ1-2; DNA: TGCGCCAGCAGTCCTTGGACAGGGGACTACTATGGCTACACCTTC; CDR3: CASSPWTGDYYGYTF
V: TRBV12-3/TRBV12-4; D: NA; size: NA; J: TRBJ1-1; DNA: TGTGCCAGCAGTTTATCGAGCACTGAAGCTTTCTTT; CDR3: CASSLSSTEAFF
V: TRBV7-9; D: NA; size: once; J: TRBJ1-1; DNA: TGTGCCAGCAGGTTGGACAGTCTTGAAGCTTTCTTT; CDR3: CASRLDSLEAFF
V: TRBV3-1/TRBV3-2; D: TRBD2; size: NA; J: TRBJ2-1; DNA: TGTGCCAGCAGCCAGGGTTCTTTCGCTAGCGGGATCTACAATGAGCAGTTCTTC; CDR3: CASSQGSFASGIYNEQFF
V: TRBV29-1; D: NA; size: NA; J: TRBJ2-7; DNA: TGCAGCGTTGCTGGGAGCCACTACGAGCAGTACTTC; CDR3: CSVAGSHYEQYF
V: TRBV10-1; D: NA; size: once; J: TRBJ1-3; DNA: TGCGCCAGCAGTGAGGGAGGCTCTGGAAACACCATATATTTT; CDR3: CASSEGGSGNTIYF
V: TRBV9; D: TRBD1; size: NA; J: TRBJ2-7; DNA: TGTGCCAGCAGCGTAGGGGGGACAGGGGCTTACGAGCAGTACTTC; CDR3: CASSVGGTGAYEQYF
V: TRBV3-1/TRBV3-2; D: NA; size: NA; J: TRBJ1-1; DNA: TGTGCCAGCAGCCAAGCCGGAGCAACTGAAGCTTTCTTT; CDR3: CASSQAGATEAFF
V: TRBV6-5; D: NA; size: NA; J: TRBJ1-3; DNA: TGTGCCAGCGGAGGACTTCCAGGAAACACCATATATTTT; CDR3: CASGGLPGNTIYF
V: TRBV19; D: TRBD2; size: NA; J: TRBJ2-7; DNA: TGTGCCAGTAGTGCTCGCGGGGGGCCCGGCTACGAGCAGTACTTC; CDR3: CASSARGGPGYEQYF
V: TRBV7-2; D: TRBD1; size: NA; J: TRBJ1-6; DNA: TGTGCCAGCAGCTTTTGGGGACAGGGGGTTTCACCCCTCCACTTT; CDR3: CASSFWGQGVSPLHF
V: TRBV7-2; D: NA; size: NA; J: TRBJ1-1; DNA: TGTGCCAGCAGCTTAGGGGGCAAGAACACTGAAGCTTTCTTT; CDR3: CASSLGGKNTEAFF
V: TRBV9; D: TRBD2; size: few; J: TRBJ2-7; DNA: TGTGCCACCAAGACTAGCGGGTCCTACGAGCAGTACTTC; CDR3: CATKTSGSYEQYF
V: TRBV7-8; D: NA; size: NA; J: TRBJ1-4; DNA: TGTGCCAGCAGCTTAGCGAGCCAGTCTCCGGGACACTTAGCAACTAATGAAAAACTGTTTTTT; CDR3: CASSLASQSPGHLATNEKLFF
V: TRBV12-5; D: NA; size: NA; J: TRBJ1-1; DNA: TGTGCTAGTGGCCTAGGGGGCACTGAAGCTTTCTTT; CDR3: CASGLGGTEAFF
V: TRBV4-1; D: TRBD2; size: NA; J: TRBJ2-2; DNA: TGCGCCAGCAGCCAAGGAGCGCTACTAGCGGGAGGGCCGAACGGGGAGCTGTTTTTT; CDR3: CASSQGALLAGGPNGELFF
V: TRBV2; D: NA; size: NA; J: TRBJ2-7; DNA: TGTGCCAGCAGTGAAAGTTTCGCGGCCGAGCAGTACTTC; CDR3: CASSESFAAEQYF
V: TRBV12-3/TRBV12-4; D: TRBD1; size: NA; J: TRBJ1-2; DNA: TGTGCCAGCACCATTGGGACAGATGGCTACACCTTC; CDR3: CASTIGTDGYTF
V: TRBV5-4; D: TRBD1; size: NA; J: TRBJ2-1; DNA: TGTGCCAGCAGCTTGGACAGGGGTGCATACAATGAGCAGTTCTTC; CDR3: CASSLDRGAYNEQFF
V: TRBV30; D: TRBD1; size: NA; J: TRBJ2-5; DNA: TGTGCCTGGAGTGTTACCGGGACAGGGGGCCAGACCCAGTACTTC; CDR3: CAWSVTGTGGQTQYF
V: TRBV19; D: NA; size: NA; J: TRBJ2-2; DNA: TGTGCCAGTAGTATAGGCGGAGGGGCAGCGGAGCTGTTTTTT; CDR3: CASSIGGGAAELFF
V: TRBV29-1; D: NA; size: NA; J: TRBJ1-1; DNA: TGCAGCGTTTTATCTACGAGGGTTTTAAGTACTGAAGCTTTCTTT; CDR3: CSVLSTRVLSTEAFF
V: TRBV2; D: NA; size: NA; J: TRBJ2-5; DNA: TGTGCCAGCAGGTACAACCCAAGGGGGACCCAGTACTTC; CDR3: CASRYNPRGTQYF
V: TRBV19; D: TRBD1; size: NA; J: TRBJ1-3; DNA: TGTGCCAGTACCCCCCCGGGACAGGGAGTGGGAAACACCATATATTTT; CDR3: CASTPPGQGVGNTIYF
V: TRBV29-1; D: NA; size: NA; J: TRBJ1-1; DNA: TGCAGCGCCGTCCAGGGGAGGAACACTGAAGCTTTCTTT; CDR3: CSAVQGRNTEAFF
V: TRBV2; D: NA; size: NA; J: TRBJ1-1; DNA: TGTGCCAGCAGTGAAGTACAGGCCAACACTGAAGCTTTCTTT; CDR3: CASSEVQANTEAFF
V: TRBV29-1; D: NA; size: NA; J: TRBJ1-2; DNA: TGCAGCGTTGAAGGGCCAGGGGATGGCTACACCTTC; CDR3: CSVEGPGDGYTF
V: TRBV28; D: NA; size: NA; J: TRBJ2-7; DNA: TGTGCCAGCAATCCCCAGGGGCTTTTCCACGAGCAGTACTTC; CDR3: CASNPQGLFHEQYF
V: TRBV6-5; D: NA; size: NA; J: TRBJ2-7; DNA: TGTGCCAGCAGGTCGACTCGCCTCCGTTCCTACGAGCAGTACTTC; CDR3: CASRSTRLRSYEQYF
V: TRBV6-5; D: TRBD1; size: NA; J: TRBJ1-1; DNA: TGTGCCAGCAGTTACGACAGGGCGGACACTGAAGCTTTCTTT; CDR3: CASSYDRADTEAFF